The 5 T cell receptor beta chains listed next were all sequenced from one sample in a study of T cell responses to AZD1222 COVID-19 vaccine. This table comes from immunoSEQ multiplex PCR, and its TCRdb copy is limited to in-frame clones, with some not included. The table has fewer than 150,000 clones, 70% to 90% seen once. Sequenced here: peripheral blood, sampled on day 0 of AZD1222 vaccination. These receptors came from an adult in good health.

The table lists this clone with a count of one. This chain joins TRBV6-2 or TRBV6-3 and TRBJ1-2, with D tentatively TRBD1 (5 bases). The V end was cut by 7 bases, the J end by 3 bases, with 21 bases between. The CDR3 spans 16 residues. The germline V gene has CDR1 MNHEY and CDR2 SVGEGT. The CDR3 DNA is TGTGCCAGCACCCCAAGGCCCGCGAGGGGCGACTATGGCTACACCTTC. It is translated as CASTPRPARGDYGYTF.

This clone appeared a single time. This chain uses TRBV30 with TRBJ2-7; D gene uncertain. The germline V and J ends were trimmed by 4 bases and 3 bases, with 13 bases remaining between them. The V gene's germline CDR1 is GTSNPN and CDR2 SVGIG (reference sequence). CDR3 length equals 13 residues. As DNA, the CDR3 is TGTGCCTGGACTTCGGGCCTCTTCTACGAGCAGTACTTC. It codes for CAWTSGLFYEQYF. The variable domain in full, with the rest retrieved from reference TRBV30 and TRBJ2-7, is SQTIHQWPATLVQPVGSPLSLECTVEGTSNPNLYWYRQAAGRGLQLLFYSVGIGQISSEVPQNLSASRPQDRQFILSSKKLLLSDSGFYLCAWTSGLFYEQYFGPGTRLTVT.

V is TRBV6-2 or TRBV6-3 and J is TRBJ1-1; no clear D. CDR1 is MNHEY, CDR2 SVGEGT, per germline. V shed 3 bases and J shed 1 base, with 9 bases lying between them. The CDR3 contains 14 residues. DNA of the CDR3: TGTGCCAGCAGTTATATAGGGTGGAACACTGAAGCTTTCTTT. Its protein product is CASSYIGWNTEAFF.

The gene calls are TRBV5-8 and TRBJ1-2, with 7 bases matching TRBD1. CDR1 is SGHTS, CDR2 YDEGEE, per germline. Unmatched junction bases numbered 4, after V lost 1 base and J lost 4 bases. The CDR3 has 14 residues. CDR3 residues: CASSLTGQTYGYTF. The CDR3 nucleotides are TGTGCCAGCAGCTTGACGGGACAGACCTATGGCTACACCTTC.

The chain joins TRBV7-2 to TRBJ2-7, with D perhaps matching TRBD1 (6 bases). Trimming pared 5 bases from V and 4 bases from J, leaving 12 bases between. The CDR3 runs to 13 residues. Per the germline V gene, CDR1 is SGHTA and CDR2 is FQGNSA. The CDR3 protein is CASSITGPYEQYF. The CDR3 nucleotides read TGTGCCAGCAGCATTACAGGGCCTTACGAGCAGTACTTC.